A single sample is the source of the 17 T cell receptor beta chains below, sequenced in a study of control samples from healthy donors and cancer patients. The table came from immunoSEQ multiplex PCR; TCRdb's copy has only in-frame clones and leaves some out. The sample has 160,000 or so clones, roughly 94% seen once. The specimen sequenced was PBMCs. The receptors come from a man between 60 and 70 years old with colorectal cancer.

This chain joins TRBV19 and TRBJ1-1; maybe TRBD1 (5 bases). The germline CDR1 and CDR2 sequences are LNHDA and SQIVND (reference sequence). V lost 5 bases and J lost 4, with 11 bases in between. The length of the CDR3 is 13 residues. In DNA form, the CDR3 reads TGTGCCAGTAGTCCGGGCCAGGGCACTGAAGCTTTCTTT. Translated, it gives CASSPGQGTEAFF.

This chain joins TRBV15 and TRBJ1-1, with D possibly TRBD1 on 5 matching bases. This CDR3 comprises 14 residues. Germline V gives CDR1 LNHNV, CDR2 YYDKDF (reference sequence). The V gene lost 0 bases and the J gene lost 2 bases, with 7 bases spanning the gap. The CDR3 nucleotides are TGTGCCACCAGCAGAGAAAGGGGAAACACTGAAGCTTTCTTT. Protein sequence: CATSRERGNTEAFF.

V is TRBV5-4 and J is TRBJ2-3; 9 bases map to TRBD2. V lost 0 bases, J lost 8 bases, and 10 bases stayed unmatched. This CDR3 spans 16 amino acids. Looked up from germline, CDR1 is SGHNT and CDR2 is YYREEE (reference sequence). Written as DNA, the CDR3 is TGTGCCAGCAGCTTGGACCCTGCGGGGGGGGCGGGTACGCAGTATTTT. It translates to CASSLDPAGGAGTQYF.

This clone was observed once. The rearrangement uses TRBV18 and TRBJ1-4; no firm D call. The CDR3 has 17 amino acids. CDR1 is KGHSH and CDR2 is LQKENI in the germline V gene. V dropped 4 bases and J dropped 2 bases, with 17 bases sitting between them. CDR3 coding DNA: TGTGCCAGCTCACTCAGCCTGACCGAAGTGACTAATGAAAAACTGTTTTTT. As protein: CASSLSLTEVTNEKLFF.

The rearrangement links TRBV7-9 to TRBJ2-1; the match to TRBD1 covers 8 bases. Germline values: CDR1 SEHNR, CDR2 FQNEAQ (reference sequence). This CDR3 has 15 residues. Losses at the gene ends were 1 base for V and 3 bases for J; bases not matched to a gene: 2. The CDR3 reads CASSLGRGRYNEQFF. CDR3 sequence (DNA): TGTGCCAGCAGCTTAGGCAGGGGGCGCTACAATGAGCAGTTCTTC.

The chain is built from TRBV21-1 and TRBJ2-1; the table's D call, TRBD2, has no DNA check behind it. TRBV21-1 counts as a pseudogene. This CDR3 comprises 17 residues. CDR3 nucleotides: TGTGCCAGCAGCAGTAGGGAGTGGATAGCGGGGGTAGGGGAGCAGTTCTTC. Amino acids: CASSSREWIAGVGEQFF.

This clone was recorded only once. The chain joins TRBV2 to TRBJ1-2; tentative D call: TRBD1 (5 bases). CDR1 SNHLY and CDR2 FYNNEI come from the germline V gene. Trimming stripped 6 bases from V and 4 bases from J, with 18 bases between. The CDR3 consists of 15 residues. CDR3 in DNA: TGTGCCAGCAGCCCCAATGACTTGGGGGGCTATGGCTACACCTTC. Translation gives CASSPNDLGGYGYTF.

The rearrangement joins TRBV2 to TRBJ1-4, with 12 bases matching TRBD1. V was pared by 5 bases and J by 6 bases, with 7 bases of the junction left unmatched. The CDR3 contains 16 residues. The germline V gene has CDR1 SNHLY and CDR2 FYNNEI. As DNA, the CDR3 is TGTGCCAGCAGTTCAGAGGGACAGGGGGCGCATGAAAAACTGTTTTTT. Translating gives CASSSEGQGAHEKLFF.

This clone was counted a single time. This CDR3 reads CASRNPGSSYEQYF. CDR3 nucleotide sequence: TGTGCCAGCCGAAACCCAGGGTCCTCCTACGAGCAGTACTTC. The chain employs TRBV6-5 and TRBJ2-7; TRBD1 is a possible D gene (5 bases). CDR3 length: 14 amino acids. Germline-derived CDR1 and CDR2 are MNHEY and SVGAGI. V lost 8 bases and J 0 bases, leaving 14 bases between the germline ends.

V usage is TRBV30 and J usage is TRBJ1-2; D not certain. The germline CDR1 and CDR2 sequences are GTSNPN and SVGIG (reference sequence). Trimming took 3 bases from V and 4 from J, leaving 12 bases between them. The CDR3 extends over 13 amino acids. The CDR3 region has the DNA TGTGCCTGGAGGGCCCTGCCAAGCTATGGCTACACCTTC. Amino acids: CAWRALPSYGYTF.

The V gene is TRBV28, the J gene TRBJ2-5, with D perhaps being TRBD1 or TRBD2 (6 bases each). In germline, CDR1 is MDHEN, CDR2 SYDVKM. With 2 bases removed from V and 1 base from J, the gap between germline ends came to 11 bases. This CDR3 is built from 15 residues. The CDR3 nucleotides are TGTGCCAGCAGTTTAGCCGGGGGCCTCCAAGAGACCCAGTACTTC. Encoded protein: CASSLAGGLQETQYF.

The gene calls are TRBV6-2 or TRBV6-3 and TRBJ1-3, with D hard to call. Trimming cost V 2 bases and J 3 bases, with 17 bases left between them. Germline V gene lookup returns CDR1 MNHEY and CDR2 SVGEGT. This CDR3 is built from 17 residues. The CDR3 DNA follows: TGTGCCAGCAGTTACCCGGGAGACGGGGTTAGTGGAAACACCATATATTTT. Protein sequence: CASSYPGDGVSGNTIYF.

This clone has more than one count but fewer than ten. CDR3 bases: TGTGCCAGCAGTTCCCAGAGCAATCAGCCCCAGCATTTT. Translating gives CASSSQSNQPQHF. The V gene is TRBV6-5, the J gene TRBJ1-5; D gene ambiguous. This CDR3 spans 13 amino acids. Trimming stripped 4 bases from V and 1 base from J, with 5 bases between. Germline V gene data show CDR1 as MNHEY and CDR2 as SVGAGI.

The chain recombines TRBV3-1 (or the pseudogene TRBV3-2) with TRBJ2-1; D remains unclear. Deletions cut 1 base from V and 8 bases from J, with 3 bases between. CDR1 LGHDT and CDR2 YNNKEL come from the germline V gene (reference sequence). The CDR3 consists of 11 residues. The CDR3 nucleotides are TGTGCCAGCAGCCAAGTAGATGAGCAGTTCTTC. It translates to CASSQVDEQFF.

This sequence joins TRBV7-2 and TRBJ2-1, with D tentatively TRBD2 (6 bases). The ends were cut back, 5 bases at V and 5 bases at J, with 16 bases in the middle. Germline loops: CDR1 SGHTA, CDR2 FQGNSA. This CDR3 has 15 residues. Here the CDR3 DNA reads TGTGCCAGCAGCCTAGACGGGGGATTCAACAATGAGCAGTTCTTC. Translating it yields CASSLDGGFNNEQFF.

As to this clone: One junction end disagrees with the germline gene, perhaps due to a read error. J is TRBJ2-3 and V is TRBV30; 9 bases fit TRBD2. CDR1 and CDR2 from the germline V gene are GTSNPN and SVGIG (reference sequence). The CDR3 loop spans 13 amino acids. The CDR3 protein is CAWSGRGGGLALF. The CDR3 DNA is TGTGCCTGGAGTGGAAGAGGGGGGGGACTAGCCCTTTTT.

The J gene is TRBJ1-3, the V gene TRBV28; 7 bases align to TRBD1. Germline loops: CDR1 MDHEN, CDR2 SYDVKM. The V and J ends lost 5 bases and 5 bases, in that order; junction bases with no gene match: 18. The CDR3 has 18 residues. The DNA for the CDR3 is TGTGCCAGCAGTCCGATAAAAAGGACAGGCCTGATCAGAAACACCATATATTTT. This gives the protein CASSPIKRTGLIRNTIYF.